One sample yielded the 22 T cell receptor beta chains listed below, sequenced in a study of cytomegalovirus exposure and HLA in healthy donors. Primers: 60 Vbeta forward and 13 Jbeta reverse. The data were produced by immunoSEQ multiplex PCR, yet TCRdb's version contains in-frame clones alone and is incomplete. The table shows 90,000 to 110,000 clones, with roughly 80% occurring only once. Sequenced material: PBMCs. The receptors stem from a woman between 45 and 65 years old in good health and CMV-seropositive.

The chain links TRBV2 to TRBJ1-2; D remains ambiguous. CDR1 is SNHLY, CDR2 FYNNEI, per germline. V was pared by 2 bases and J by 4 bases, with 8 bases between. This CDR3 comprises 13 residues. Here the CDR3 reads CASSETVSYGYTF. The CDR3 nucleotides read TGTGCCAGCAGTGAAACAGTTTCCTATGGCTACACCTTC.

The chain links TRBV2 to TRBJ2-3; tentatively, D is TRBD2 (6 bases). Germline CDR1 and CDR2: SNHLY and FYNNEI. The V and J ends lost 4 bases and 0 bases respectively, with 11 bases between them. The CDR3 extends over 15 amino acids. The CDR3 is CASSADGSSTDTQYF. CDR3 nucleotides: TGTGCCAGCAGTGCGGACGGGAGCAGCACAGATACGCAGTATTTT.

The CDR3 region is CASSLGTRTGETQYF. The CDR3 DNA is TGTGCCAGCAGCCTCGGGACTAGGACGGGGGAGACCCAGTACTTC. This chain uses TRBV5-4 with TRBJ2-5; 8 bases align to TRBD2. The J segment lost 5 bases and the V segment lost 4 bases, leaving 10 bases of the junction unmatched. The germline V gene encodes CDR1 SGHNT and CDR2 YYREEE (reference sequence). This CDR3 contains 15 residues.

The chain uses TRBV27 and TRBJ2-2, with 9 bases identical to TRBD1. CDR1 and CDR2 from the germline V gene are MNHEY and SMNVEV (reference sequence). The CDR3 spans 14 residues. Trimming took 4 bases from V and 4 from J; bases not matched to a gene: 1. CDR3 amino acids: CASSWGQGTGELFF. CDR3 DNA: TGTGCCAGCAGTTGGGGACAGGGCACCGGGGAGCTGTTTTTT.

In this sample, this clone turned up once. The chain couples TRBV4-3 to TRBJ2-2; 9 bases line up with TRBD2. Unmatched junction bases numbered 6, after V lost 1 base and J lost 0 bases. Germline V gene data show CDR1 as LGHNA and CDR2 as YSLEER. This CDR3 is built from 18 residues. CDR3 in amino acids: CASSQVLAGRANTGELFF. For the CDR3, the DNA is TGCGCCAGCAGCCAAGTACTAGCGGGTCGGGCGAACACCGGGGAGCTGTTTTTT.

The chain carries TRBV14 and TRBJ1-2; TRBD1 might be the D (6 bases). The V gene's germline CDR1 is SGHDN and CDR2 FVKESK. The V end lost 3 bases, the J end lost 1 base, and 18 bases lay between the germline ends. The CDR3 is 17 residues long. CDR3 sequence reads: CASSQPPRGAINYGYTF. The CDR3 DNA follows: TGTGCCAGCAGCCAGCCACCTCGGGGGGCGATTAACTATGGCTACACCTTC.

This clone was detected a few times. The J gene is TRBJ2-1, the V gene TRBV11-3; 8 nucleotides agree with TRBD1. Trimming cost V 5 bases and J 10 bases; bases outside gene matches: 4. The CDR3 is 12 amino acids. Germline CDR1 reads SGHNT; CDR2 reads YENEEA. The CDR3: CASSRTGIEQFF. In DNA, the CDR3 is TGTGCCAGCAGCCGGACAGGGATCGAGCAGTTCTTC.

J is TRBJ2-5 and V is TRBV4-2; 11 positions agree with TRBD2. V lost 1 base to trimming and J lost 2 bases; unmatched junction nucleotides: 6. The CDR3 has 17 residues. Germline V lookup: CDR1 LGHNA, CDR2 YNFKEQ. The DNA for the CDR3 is TGTGCCAGCAGCCAAGCACTAGCGGGAGTGGGGCAAGAGACCCAGTACTTC. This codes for CASSQALAGVGQETQYF.

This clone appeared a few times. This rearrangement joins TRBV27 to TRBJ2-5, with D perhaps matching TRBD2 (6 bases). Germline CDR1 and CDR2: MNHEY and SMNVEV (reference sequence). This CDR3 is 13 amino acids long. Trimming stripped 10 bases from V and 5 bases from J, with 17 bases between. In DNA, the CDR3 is TGTGCCACCGGACGTAGCGGATGGGAGACCCAGTACTTC. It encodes CATGRSGWETQYF.

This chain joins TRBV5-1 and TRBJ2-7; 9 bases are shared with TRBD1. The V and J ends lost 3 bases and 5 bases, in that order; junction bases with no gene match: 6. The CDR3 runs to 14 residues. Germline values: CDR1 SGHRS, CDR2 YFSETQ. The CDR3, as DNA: TGCGCCAGCAGCTCCACAGGGGGCGCGAACGAGCAGTACTTC. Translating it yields CASSSTGGANEQYF.

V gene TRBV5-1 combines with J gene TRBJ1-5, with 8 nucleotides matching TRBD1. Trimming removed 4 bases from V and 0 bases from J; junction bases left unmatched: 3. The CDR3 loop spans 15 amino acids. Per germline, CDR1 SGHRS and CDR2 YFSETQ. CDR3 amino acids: CASSLTGDSNQPQHF. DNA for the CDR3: TGCGCCAGCAGCCTGACAGGGGATAGCAATCAGCCCCAGCATTTT.

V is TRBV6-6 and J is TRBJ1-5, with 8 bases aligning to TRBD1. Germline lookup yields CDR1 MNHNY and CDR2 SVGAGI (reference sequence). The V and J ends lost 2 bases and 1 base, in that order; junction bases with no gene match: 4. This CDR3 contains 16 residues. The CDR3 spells CASSYGTGGSNQPQHF. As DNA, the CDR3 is TGTGCCAGCAGTTACGGAACAGGGGGAAGCAATCAGCCCCAGCATTTT.

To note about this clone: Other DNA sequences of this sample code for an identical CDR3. The CDR3 loop reads CASSLTSRTEAFF. The CDR3 nucleotides read TGTGCCAGCAGCTTAACGTCGCGAACTGAAGCTTTCTTT. The J gene is TRBJ1-1, the V gene TRBV7-3, with unresolved D. This CDR3 contains 13 residues. V lost 0 bases to trimming and J lost 5 bases, with 7 bases between them. Per germline, CDR1 SGHTA and CDR2 FQGTGA.

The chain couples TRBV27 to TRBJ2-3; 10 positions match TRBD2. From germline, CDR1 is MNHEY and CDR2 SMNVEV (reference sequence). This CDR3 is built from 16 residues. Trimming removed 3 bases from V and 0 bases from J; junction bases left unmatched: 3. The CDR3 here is CASSFGLAASTDTQYF. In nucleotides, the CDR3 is TGTGCCAGCAGTTTCGGACTAGCGGCGAGCACAGATACGCAGTATTTT.

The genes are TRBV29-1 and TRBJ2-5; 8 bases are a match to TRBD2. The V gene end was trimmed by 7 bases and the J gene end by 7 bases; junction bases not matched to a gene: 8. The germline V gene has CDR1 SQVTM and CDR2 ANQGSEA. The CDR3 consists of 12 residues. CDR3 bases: TGCAGCGCGGCGGGGGGATCGGGGACCCAGTACTTC. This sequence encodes CSAAGGSGTQYF.

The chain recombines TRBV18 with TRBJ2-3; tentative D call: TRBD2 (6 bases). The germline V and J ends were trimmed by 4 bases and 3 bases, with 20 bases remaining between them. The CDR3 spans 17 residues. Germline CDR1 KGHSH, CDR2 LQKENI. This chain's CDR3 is CASSRALPLGTTDTQYF. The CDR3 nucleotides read TGTGCCAGCTCACGAGCACTCCCTCTGGGGACTACAGATACGCAGTATTTT.

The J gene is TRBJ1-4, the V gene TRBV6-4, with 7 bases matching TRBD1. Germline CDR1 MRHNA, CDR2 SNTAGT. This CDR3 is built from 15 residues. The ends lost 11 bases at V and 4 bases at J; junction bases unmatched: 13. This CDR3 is CASPVGTEVNEKLFF. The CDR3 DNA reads TGTGCCTCTCCCGTGGGGACAGAAGTTAATGAAAAACTGTTTTTT.

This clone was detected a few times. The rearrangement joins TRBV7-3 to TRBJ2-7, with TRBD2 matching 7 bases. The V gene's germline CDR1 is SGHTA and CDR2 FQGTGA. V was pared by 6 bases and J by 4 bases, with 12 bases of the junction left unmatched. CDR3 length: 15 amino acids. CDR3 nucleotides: TGTGCCAGCAGTGGGCGGGGCGGGAGTTTTTACGAGCAGTACTTC. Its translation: CASSGRGGSFYEQYF.

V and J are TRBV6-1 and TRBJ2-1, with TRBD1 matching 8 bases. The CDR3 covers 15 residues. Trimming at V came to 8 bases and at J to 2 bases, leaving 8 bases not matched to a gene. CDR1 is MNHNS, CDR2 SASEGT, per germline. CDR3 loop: CASGYGTGPYNEQFF. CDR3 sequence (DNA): TGTGCCAGCGGCTACGGGACAGGTCCCTACAATGAGCAGTTCTTC.

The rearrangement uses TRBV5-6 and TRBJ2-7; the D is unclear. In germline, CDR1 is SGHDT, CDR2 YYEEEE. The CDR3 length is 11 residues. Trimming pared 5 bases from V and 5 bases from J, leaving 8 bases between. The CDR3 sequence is CASSYEHEQYF. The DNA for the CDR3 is TGTGCCAGCAGTTACGAGCACGAGCAGTACTTC.

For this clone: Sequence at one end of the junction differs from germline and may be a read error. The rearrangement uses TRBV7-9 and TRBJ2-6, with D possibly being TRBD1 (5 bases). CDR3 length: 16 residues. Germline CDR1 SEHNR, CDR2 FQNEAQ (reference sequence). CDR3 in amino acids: CASSVLIGSGANGLTF. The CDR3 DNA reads TGTGCCAGCAGCGTCCTCATCGGCTCTGGGGCCAACGGCCTGACTTTC.

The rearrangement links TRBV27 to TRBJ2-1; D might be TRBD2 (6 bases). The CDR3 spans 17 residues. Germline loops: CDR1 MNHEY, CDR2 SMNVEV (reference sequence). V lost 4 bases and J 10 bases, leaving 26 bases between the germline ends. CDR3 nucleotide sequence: TGTGCCAGCAGTTCACATATGACATCGGTGTGGGCGGGGGAGCAGTTCTTC. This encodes CASSSHMTSVWAGEQFF.